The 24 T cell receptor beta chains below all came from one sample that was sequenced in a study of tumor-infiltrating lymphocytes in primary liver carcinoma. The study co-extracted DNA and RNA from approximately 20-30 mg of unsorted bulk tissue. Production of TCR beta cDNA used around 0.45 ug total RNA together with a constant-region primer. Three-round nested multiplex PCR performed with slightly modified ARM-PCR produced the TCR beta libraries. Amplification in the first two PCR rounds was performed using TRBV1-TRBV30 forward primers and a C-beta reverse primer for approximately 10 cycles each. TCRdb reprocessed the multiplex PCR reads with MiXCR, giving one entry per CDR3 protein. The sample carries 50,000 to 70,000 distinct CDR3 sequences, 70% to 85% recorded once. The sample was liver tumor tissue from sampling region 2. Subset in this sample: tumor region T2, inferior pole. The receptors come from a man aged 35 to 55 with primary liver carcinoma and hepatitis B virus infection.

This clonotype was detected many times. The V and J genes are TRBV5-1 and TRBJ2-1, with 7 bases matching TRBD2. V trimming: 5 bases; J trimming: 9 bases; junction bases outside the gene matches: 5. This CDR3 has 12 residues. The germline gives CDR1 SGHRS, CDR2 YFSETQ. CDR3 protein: CASRRERAEQFF. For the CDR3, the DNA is TGCGCCAGCAGGCGGGAGAGGGCTGAGCAGTTCTTC.

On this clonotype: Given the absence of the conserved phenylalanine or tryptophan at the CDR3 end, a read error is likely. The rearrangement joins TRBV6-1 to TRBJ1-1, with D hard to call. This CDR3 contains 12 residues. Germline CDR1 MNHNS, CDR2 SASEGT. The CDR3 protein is CVSSWKNIEAFS. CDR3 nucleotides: TGTGTCAGCAGTTGGAAGAACATTGAAGCTTTCTCT.

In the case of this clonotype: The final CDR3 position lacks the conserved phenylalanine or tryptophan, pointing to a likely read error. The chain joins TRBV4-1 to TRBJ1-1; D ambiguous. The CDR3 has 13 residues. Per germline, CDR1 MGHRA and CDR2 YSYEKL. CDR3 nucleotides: TGCGCTAGCAGCCAAGAAATGAACACTGAAGCTTTCTAT. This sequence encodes CASSQEMNTEAFY.

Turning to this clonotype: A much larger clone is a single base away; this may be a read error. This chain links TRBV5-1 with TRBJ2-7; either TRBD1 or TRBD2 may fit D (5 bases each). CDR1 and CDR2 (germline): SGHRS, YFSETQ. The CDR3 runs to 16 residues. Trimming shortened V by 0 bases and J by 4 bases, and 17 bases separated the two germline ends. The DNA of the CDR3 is TGCGCCAGCAGCTTGGCCATCAGGGATGGAGGTTACGAGCAGTACTTC. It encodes CASSLAIRDGGYEQYF.

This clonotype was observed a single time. The CDR3 region has the DNA TGTGCCATCACCAAACGATCGGGACTGACGGGAGGGTTCTCTTACGAGCAGTACTTC. As protein: CAITKRSGLTGGFSYEQYF. V gene TRBV10-3 combines with J gene TRBJ2-7; 8 bases fit TRBD2. The germline gives CDR1 ENHRY, CDR2 SYGVKD. The J segment lost 4 bases and the V segment lost 7 bases, leaving 24 bases of the junction unmatched. The CDR3 is 19 residues long.

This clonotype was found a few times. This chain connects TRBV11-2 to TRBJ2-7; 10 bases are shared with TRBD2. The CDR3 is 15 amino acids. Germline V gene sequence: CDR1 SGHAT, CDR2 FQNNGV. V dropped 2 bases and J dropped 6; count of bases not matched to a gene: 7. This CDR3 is CASSLTLAGASEQYF. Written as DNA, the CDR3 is TGTGCCAGCAGCTTAACCCTAGCGGGGGCTAGCGAGCAGTACTTC.

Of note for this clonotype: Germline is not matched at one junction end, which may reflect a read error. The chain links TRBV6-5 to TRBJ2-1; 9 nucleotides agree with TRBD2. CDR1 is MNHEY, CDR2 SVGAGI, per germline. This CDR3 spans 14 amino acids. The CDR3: CPSNPGTSRGEQFF. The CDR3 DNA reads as TGTCCCAGCAATCCCGGGACTAGCAGGGGTGAGCAGTTCTTC.

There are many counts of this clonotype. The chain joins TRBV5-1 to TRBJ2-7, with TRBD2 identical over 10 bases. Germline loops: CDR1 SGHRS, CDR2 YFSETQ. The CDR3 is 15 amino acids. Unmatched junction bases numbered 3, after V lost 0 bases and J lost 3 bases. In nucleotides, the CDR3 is TGCGCCAGCAGCTTGGAGGCTAGCGGGGGCTACGAGCAGTACTTC. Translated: CASSLEASGGYEQYF.

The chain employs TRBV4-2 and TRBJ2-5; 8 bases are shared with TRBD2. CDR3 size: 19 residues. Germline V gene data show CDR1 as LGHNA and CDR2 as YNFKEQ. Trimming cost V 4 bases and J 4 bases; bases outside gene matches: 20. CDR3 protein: CASSPSWTSLAALGETQYF. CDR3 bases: TGTGCCAGCAGCCCCAGTTGGACTAGCCTAGCGGCCCTTGGAGAGACCCAGTACTTC.

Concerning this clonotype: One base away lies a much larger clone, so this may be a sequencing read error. The CDR3 region has the DNA TGTGCCAGCAGTGACCTGATAAACTACACCTTC. This codes for CASSDLINYTF. V is TRBV28 and J is TRBJ1-2; no clear D. Trimming cost V 5 bases and J 10 bases, with 11 bases left between them. The CDR3 runs to 11 residues. Germline lookup yields CDR1 MDHEN and CDR2 SYDVKM.

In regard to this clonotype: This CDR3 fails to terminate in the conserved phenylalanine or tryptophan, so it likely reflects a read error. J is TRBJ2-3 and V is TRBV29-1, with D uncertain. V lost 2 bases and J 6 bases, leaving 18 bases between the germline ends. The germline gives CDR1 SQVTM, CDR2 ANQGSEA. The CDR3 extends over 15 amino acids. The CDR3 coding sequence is TGCAGCGTTGAAAAATGGGCTAGGATCAAGGATACGCAGTATTTA. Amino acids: CSVEKWARIKDTQYL.

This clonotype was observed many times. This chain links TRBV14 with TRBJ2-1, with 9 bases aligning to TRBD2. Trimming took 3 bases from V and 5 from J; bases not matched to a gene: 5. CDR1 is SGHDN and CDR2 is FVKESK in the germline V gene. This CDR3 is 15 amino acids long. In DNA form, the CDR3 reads TGTGCCAGCAGCCAGTTCCTAGCGGGAAACAATGAGCAGTTCTTC. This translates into CASSQFLAGNNEQFF.

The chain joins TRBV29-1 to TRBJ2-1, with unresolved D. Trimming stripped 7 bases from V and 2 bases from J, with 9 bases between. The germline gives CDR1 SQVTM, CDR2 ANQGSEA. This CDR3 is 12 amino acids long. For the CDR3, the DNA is TGCAGCGCCACCCTTACCTACAATGAGCAGTTCTTC. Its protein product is CSATLTYNEQFF.

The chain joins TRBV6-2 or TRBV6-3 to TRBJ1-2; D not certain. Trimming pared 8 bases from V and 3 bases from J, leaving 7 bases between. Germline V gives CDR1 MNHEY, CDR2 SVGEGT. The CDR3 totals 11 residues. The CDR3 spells CASGEDYGYTF. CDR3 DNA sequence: TGTGCCAGCGGAGAGGACTATGGCTACACCTTC.

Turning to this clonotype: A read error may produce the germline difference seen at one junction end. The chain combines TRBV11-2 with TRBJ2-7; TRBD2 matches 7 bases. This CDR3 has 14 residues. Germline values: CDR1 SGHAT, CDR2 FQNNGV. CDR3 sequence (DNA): TGTGCCAGCAGCTCTCGGACATGGGACTACGAGCATTACTTC. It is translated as CASSSRTWDYEHYF.

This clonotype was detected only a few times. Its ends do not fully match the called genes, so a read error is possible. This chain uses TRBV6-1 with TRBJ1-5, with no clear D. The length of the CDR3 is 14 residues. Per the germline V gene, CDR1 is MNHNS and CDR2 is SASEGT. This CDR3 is CACSEEESDQPQHF. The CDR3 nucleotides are TGTGCCTGCAGTGAGGAGGAGTCGGATCAGCCCCAGCATTTT.

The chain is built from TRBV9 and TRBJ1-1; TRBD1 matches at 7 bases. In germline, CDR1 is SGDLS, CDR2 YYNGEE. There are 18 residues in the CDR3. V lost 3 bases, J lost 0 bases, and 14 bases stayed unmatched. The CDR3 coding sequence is TGTGCCAGCAGCGCCGGTGGACAGGTGGGATCTATGAACACTGAAGCTTTCTTT. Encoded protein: CASSAGGQVGSMNTEAFF. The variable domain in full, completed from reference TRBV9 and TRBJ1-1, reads DSGVTQTPKHLITATGQRVTLRCSPRSGDLSVYWYQQSLDQGLQFLIQYYNGEERAKGNILERFSAQQFPDLHSELNLSSLELGDSALYFCASSAGGQVGSMNTEAFFGQGTRLTVV.

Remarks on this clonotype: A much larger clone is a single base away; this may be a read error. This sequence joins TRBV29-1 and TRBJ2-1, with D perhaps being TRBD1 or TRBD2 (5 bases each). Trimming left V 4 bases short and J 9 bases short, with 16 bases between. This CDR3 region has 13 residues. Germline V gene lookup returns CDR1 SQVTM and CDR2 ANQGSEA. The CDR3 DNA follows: TGCAGCGTTGTCTGGGGCCAGAGCGGTGAGCAGTTCTTC. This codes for CSVVWGQSGEQFF.

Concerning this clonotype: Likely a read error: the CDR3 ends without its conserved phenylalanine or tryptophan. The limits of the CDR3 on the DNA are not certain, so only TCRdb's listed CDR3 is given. The CDR3 loop reads CASTIYLDGSGANVLTI. The rearrangement links TRBV13 to TRBJ2-6. The CDR3 extends over 17 residues, inclusive of both ends. From germline, CDR1 is PRHDT and CDR2 FYEKMQ (reference sequence).

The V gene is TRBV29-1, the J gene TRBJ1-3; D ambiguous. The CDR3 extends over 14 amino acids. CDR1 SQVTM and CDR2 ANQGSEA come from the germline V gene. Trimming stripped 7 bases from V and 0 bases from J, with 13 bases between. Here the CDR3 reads CSGPRSLSGNTIYF. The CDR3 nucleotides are TGCAGCGGGCCCAGGAGCCTCTCTGGAAACACCATATATTTT.

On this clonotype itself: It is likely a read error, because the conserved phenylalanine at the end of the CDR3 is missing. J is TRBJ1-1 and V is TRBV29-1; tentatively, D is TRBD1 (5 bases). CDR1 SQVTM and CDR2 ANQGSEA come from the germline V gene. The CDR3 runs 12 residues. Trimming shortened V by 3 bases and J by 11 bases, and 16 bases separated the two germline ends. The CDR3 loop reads CSVDGCPREAFS. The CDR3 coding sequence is TGCAGCGTTGACGGGTGTCCCAGGGAGGCTTTCTCT.

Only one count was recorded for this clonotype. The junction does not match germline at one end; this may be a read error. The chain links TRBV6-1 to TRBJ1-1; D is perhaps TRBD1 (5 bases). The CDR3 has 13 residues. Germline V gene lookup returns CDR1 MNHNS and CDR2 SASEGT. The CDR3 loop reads CASAGRPNTKAFF. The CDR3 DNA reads TGTGCCAGCGCGGGACGGCCAAACACTAAAGCTTTCTTT.

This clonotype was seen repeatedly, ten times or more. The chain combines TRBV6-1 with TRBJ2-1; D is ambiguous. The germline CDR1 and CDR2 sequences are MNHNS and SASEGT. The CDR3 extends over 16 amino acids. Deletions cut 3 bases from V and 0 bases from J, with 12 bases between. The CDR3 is CASSEFYPSSYNEQFF. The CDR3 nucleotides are TGTGCCAGCAGTGAGTTCTATCCGAGCTCCTACAATGAGCAGTTCTTC.

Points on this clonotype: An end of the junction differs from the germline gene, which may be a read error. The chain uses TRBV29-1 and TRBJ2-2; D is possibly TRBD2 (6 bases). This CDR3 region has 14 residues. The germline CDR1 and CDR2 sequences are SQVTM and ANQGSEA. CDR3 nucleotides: TGCAGCGTTCCACGTAGCGGAGGGACCGGGGAGCTGCATTTC. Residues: CSVPRSGGTGELHF.